Listed here are 6 T cell receptor beta chains from one sample, sequenced in a study of T cells in Graves' hyperthyroidism and ophthalmopathy (dated by TCRdb to 2018 to 2020). Library preparation was by multiplex PCR. TCRdb lists the instrument as Illumina HiSeq 2000. The TCR beta CDR3 regions were amplified from RNA transcripts. For the first round of RT-PCR on the TCR CDR3, the HTBI primer set was used together with the Qiagen OneStep RT-PCR kit. In-frame beta chains were kept once TCRdb had trimmed the public reads at Q25 with fastp and called clones with MiXCR. Rows matching on CDR3 protein sequence are summarized as one entry with the most common DNA and genes. Counted in this sample were some 800,000 distinct CDR3 sequences; roughly 40% of them appeared once. Jointly, the top ten make up around 9.3% of the sample. The sample comprised blood. The source of these receptors is a man between 18 and 35 years old with Graves' hyperthyroidism.

This chain uses TRBV20-1 with TRBJ1-1; 9 bases align to TRBD1. Germline trimming cut 5 bases from V and 4 bases from J; bases unmatched to any gene: 8. Germline CDR1 DFQATT, CDR2 SNEGSKA (reference sequence). The CDR3 is made up of 14 amino acids. CDR3 region: CSAFPRQGVTEAFF. Here the CDR3 DNA reads TGCAGTGCTTTCCCCCGACAGGGGGTCACTGAAGCTTTCTTT.

V is TRBV7-8 and J is TRBJ1-3, with TRBD1 identical over 7 bases. The CDR3 loop spans 16 amino acids. V was clipped by 1 base and J by 3 bases; unmatched bases: 6. Germline-derived CDR1 and CDR2 are SGHVS and FQNEAQ. The CDR3 bases are TGTGCCAGCAGCTTAGTTAGACAGGGCGGTGGAAACACCATATATTTT. It encodes CASSLVRQGGGNTIYF.

The gene calls are TRBV10-3 and TRBJ1-1, with a weak D call TRBD1 (5 bases). Germline V CDR1 and CDR2: ENHRY, SYGVKD. CDR3 length: 13 amino acids. Trimming cost V 10 bases and J 4 bases, with 16 bases left between them. CDR3 nucleotide sequence: TGTGCCACCCTACGGGGGGACGGCACTGAAGCTTTCTTT. Protein: CATLRGDGTEAFF.

This clonotype was counted ten times or more. This sequence joins TRBV2 and TRBJ2-7; D perhaps matches TRBD2 (6 bases). V was pared by 5 bases and J by 2 bases, with 13 bases between. CDR1 is SNHLY, CDR2 FYNNEI, per germline. The length of the CDR3 is 14 residues. The DNA of the CDR3 is TGTGCCAGCAGTTACCCGGGGGATGCCTACGAGCAGTACTTC. As protein: CASSYPGDAYEQYF.

This clonotype occurred many times. This chain links TRBV9 with TRBJ2-2, with a possible D match to TRBD2 (5 bases). V was shortened by 3 bases and J by 6 bases, with 12 bases between the two germline ends. This CDR3 has 14 residues. Germline CDR1 and CDR2: SGDLS and YYNGEE. The CDR3 DNA is TGTGCCAGCAGCGAACGCCTCGGGGCCGGGGAGCTGTTTTTT. This translates into CASSERLGAGELFF.

The chain couples TRBV19 to TRBJ1-6; D gene unclear. V lost 9 bases to trimming and J lost 5 bases, with 17 bases between them. The germline gives CDR1 LNHDA, CDR2 SQIVND (reference sequence). The CDR3 is made up of 15 amino acids. The CDR3 spells CASPGGERNNSPLHF. The CDR3 DNA reads as TGTGCCAGCCCAGGTGGGGAGCGCAATAATTCACCCCTCCACTTT. Looking up the rest from reference TRBV19 and TRBJ1-6 gives the full variable domain: DGGITQSPKYLFRKEGQNVTLSCEQNLNHDAMYWYRQDPGQGLRLIYYSQIVNDFQKGDIAEGYSVSREKKESFPLTVTSAQKNPTAFYLCASPGGERNNSPLHFGNGTRLTVT.